The next 10 T cell receptor beta chains were all read from a single sample in a study of blood T cell repertoires in COVID-19. Libraries were prepared by immunoSEQ multiplex PCR; TCRdb keeps only in-frame clonotypes and omits some of them. Among approximately 150,000 clones listed, around three quarters were seen once. The source material was peripheral blood. These receptors came from a man aged 45 to 65 with acute or convalescent COVID-19.

The chain is built from TRBV19 and TRBJ1-1; 8 bases line up with TRBD1. CDR3 length: 16 residues. The V and J ends lost 5 bases and 4 bases, in that order; junction bases with no gene match: 12. CDR1 is LNHDA and CDR2 is SQIVND in the germline V gene (reference sequence). The CDR3 spells CASSPRTGMLITEAFF. CDR3 DNA sequence: TGTGCCAGTAGTCCAAGGACAGGGATGTTGATCACTGAAGCTTTCTTT.

This chain joins TRBV6-5 and TRBJ2-1, with D unresolved. V was pared by 6 bases and J by 6 bases, with 12 bases between. The CDR3 has 13 residues. CDR1 and CDR2 (germline): MNHEY, SVGAGI. The CDR3 nucleotides are TGTGCCAGCAGGCCCCTAGTGGGCAATGAGCAGTTCTTC. Its translation: CASRPLVGNEQFF.

The V gene is TRBV20-1, the J gene TRBJ2-3; D possibly corresponds to TRBD2 (6 bases). CDR1 is DFQATT, CDR2 SNEGSKA, per germline (reference sequence). The ends were cut back, 3 bases at V and 3 bases at J, with 7 bases in the middle. This CDR3 is 12 amino acids long. The CDR3 loop reads CSASAGTDTQYF. The CDR3 DNA is TGCAGTGCTAGTGCGGGGACAGATACGCAGTATTTT.

The V gene is TRBV9, the J gene TRBJ2-7, with 7 bases aligning to TRBD1. Germline V CDR1 and CDR2: SGDLS, YYNGEE. Unmatched junction bases numbered 14, after V lost 3 bases and J lost 5 bases. This CDR3 is 16 amino acids long. The CDR3 DNA sequence: TGTGCCAGCAGCGCAGCGACAGGGTTTTCTTTGGACGAGCAGTACTTC. Translating gives CASSAATGFSLDEQYF.

V usage is TRBV29-1 and J usage is TRBJ1-2; weak D call: TRBD1 (6 bases). CDR1 is SQVTM, CDR2 ANQGSEA, per germline. Between the trimmed V and J ends, which lost 6 bases and 7 bases, there was a span of 15 bases. The CDR3 is made up of 12 amino acids. DNA of the CDR3: TGCAGCGTCGAGACAGGCGTAATTGGCTACACCTTC. It codes for CSVETGVIGYTF.

V is TRBV5-1 and J is TRBJ2-1; 7 bases line up with TRBD2. CDR3 size: 16 residues. Trimming took 2 bases from V and 7 from J; bases not matched to a gene: 12. CDR1 is SGHRS, CDR2 YFSETQ, per germline. The CDR3: CASSLLLAWDGNEQFF. CDR3 sequence (DNA): TGCGCCAGCAGCTTACTACTAGCGTGGGATGGGAATGAGCAGTTCTTC.

This chain joins TRBV12-5 and TRBJ1-1, with D unclear. This CDR3 is built from 13 residues. Germline CDR1 LGHNT, CDR2 FRNRAP. V shed 3 bases and J shed 1 base, with 6 bases lying between them. CDR3 DNA: TGTGCTAGTGGTTTCACGGGGAACACTGAAGCTTTCTTT. This translates into CASGFTGNTEAFF.

The rearrangement links TRBV6-1 to TRBJ1-2; D perhaps matches TRBD1 (5 bases). CDR3 length equals 15 residues. Germline V lookup: CDR1 MNHNS, CDR2 SASEGT. V was shortened by 3 bases and J by 3 bases, with 14 bases between the two germline ends. CDR3 in amino acids: CASSEGGSRDYGYTF. CDR3 sequence (DNA): TGTGCCAGCAGTGAGGGGGGAAGTCGGGACTATGGCTACACCTTC.

This chain uses TRBV5-1 with TRBJ1-2, with D perhaps matching TRBD1 (5 bases). The CDR3 has 12 amino acids. Germline assignment: CDR1 SGHRS and CDR2 YFSETQ. Trimming took 7 bases from V and 5 from J, leaving 12 bases between them. CDR3 sequence (DNA): TGCGCCAGCGCGACGGGGGGATATGGCTACACCTTC. Protein: CASATGGYGYTF.

This chain connects TRBV5-1 to TRBJ1-2; D not resolved. Between the trimmed V and J ends, which lost 0 bases and 1 base, there was a span of 10 bases. Germline CDR1 is SGHRS and CDR2 is YFSETQ. CDR3 length equals 15 residues. The CDR3, as DNA: TGCGCCAGCAGCTTGGCTGTCGGGAATAACTATGGCTACACCTTC. This translates into CASSLAVGNNYGYTF.